This TCR beta chain comes out of a study of CD4 T cells in relation to SARS-CoV-2 and coronaviruses (dated by TCRdb to 2020 to 2022). Looking at the study overall: In the ViraFEST assay, PBMCs were cultured with antigen for under 13 days, after which TCR beta CDR3s were sequenced to identify antigen-specific clonal expansions. An HIV-1 Nef peptide pool or a no-peptide culture served as the negative reference condition. Shared crossreactive spike epitopes were mapped to their HLA restriction using patient-derived lymphoblastoid cell lines. Memory CD4+ T cell crossreactivity between SARS-CoV-2 and common cold coronavirus spike proteins was assessed at the TCR clonotype level in the study. The Adaptive Biotechnologies TCR-sequencing kit was used for samples from three pre-COVID donors and for the naive versus memory experiments, whereas the other data were Illumina-based. A different, Illumina-based TCR-beta assay was used to sequence expansion assays from other donors in the study. Findings and caveats that apply to the study as a whole: Small numbers of patients and of tested TCRs were a limitation of the study. Crossreactivity analysis was centred on spike protein, so crossreactivity against other viral proteins was not assessed. In around three fifths of donors, memory CD4+ clonotypes turned up that crossrecognized SARS-CoV-2 and at least one common cold coronavirus spike. Because no donor provided both pre-pandemic and post-infection samples, tracing the source of pre-existing responses was limited. Significantly weaker SARS-CoV-2-driven expansion was shown by crossreactive clones than by monoreactive clones, consistent with antigenic imprinting.

The CDR3, from cysteine to phenylalanine, totals 18 residues. The kept DNA is CDR3 alone, 54 bases in frame from the first base. The germline V and J ends show losses of 5 bases and 1 base respectively, and no gene match explains 8 bases of the junction. The germline V gene yields SNHLY for CDR1 and FYNNEI for CDR2. Points on this clone: Its antigen remains unidentified. Per-base quality was not reported, and no clone a single base away is much larger than it.

The receptor library was made with the immunoSEQ multiplex PCR assay. In the original analysis: During preprocessing, nonproductive sequences were removed, along with CDR3s that did not begin with C, did not end with F or W, or were shorter than 7 amino acids. The MANAFEST web app was used to call antigen-specific clonotypes on the basis of expansion compared with the reference and with other culture wells. A clone counted as positive if significantly expanded in 2 of 3 replicate wells versus the reference culture at FDR below 0.05. Positive clones also required significant expansion versus all other tandem wells and an odds ratio above 5. CDR3 homology was measured as pairwise Levenshtein distance, computed with the stringdist R package after trimming three terminal residues from each end. Drawn from immuneACCESS, this table holds only the in-frame rearrangements with V and J called that TCRdb kept. Clones are partly lost; checked studies trace under half to an unresolved V gene and leave the rest unexplained. V and J calls and clone size come straight from that table; D and trimming were deduced from the DNA. The sample contains about 22,000 clones, approximately 82% of them found a single time. The top ten constitute roughly 17% of the sample.

CD4+ T cells from unexposed donors were collected before the COVID-19 pandemic (2011-2018). After less than eleven days of culture, CD4+ T cells were isolated with the EasySep CD4+ T cell isolation kit. As cell number allowed, CD4+ T cells from unexposed donors were tested for reactivity to SARS-CoV-2 S and N and to four common cold coronavirus spike pools. About 2 million PBMCs per well were cultured in IMDM with about 5.5% human AB serum and approximately 10 IU/ml IL-2. Half of the culture medium was replaced with fresh IL-2-containing medium on days 3 and 7. Each peptide culture condition was generally run in triplicate replicate wells. Leukapheresis product for the unexposed donors was purchased commercially. Ficoll-Paque PLUS gradient centrifugation was used to isolate PBMCs from leukapheresis product or whole blood. PBMCs were either used fresh in the expansion assay or cryopreserved at -140 degrees C. The QIAamp Micro DNA Kit was used to extract genomic DNA from the CD4+ T cells.

This TCR derives from a human donor in good health. What was sequenced was CD4+ T cells from PBMCs, cultured in vitro. The rearranged chain carries TRBV2 and TRBJ2-1, and TRBD2 matches 13 of the central bases. The DNA sequence is as follows: TGTGCCAGCAGTCGGACTAGCGGGAGAGAAGGGTCCTACAATGAGCAGTTCTTC. Translated, it gives CASSRTSGREGSYNEQFF. Full variable domain (CDR3 extended with the reference TRBV2 and TRBJ2-1 proteins): EPEVTQTPSHQVTQMGQEVILRCVPISNHLYFYWYRQILGQKVEFLVSFYNNEISEKSEIFDDQFSVERPDGSNFTLKIRSTKLEDSAMYFCASSRTSGREGSYNEQFFGPGTRLTVL.